The T cell receptor (beta chain) described here comes from a study of a mutant IDH1 vaccine in newly diagnosed glioma. Study information: Treated patients had a mean age of about 44 years and an approximately 62% male, about 40% female split. Patients arrived already treated with radiotherapy, temozolomide, or both, most having had both.

Points on this clone: The antigen is undetermined.

TCRdb's table, derived via immunoSEQ multiplex PCR, lists solely in-frame clones and lacks some. Here the sample spans fewer than 65,000 clones, about four fifths being singletons. The CDR3 runs 18 residues. From germline, CDR1 is SGDLS and CDR2 YYNGEE. Trimming took 3 bases from V and 3 from J; bases not matched to a gene: 14. Time point: week 11, during vaccination. The vaccine gave 300 ug of a 20-mer mutant IDH1 peptide subcutaneously per dose. This chain connects TRBV9 to TRBJ2-4, with TRBD1 matching over 8 bases. The origin of this receptor is a man aged 50 or older with glioma. The source was PBMCs, collected from a glioma patient whose treatment included an IDH1 peptide vaccine. CDR3 region: CASSDSVTGDASKNIQYF. Written as DNA, the CDR3 is TGTGCCAGCAGCGATTCCGTGACAGGGGATGCGAGCAAAAACATTCAGTACTTC.